This T cell receptor (beta chain) came from a study of PD-1 blockade in classical Hodgkin lymphoma. The time point denotes: cycle 4 day 1 (C4D1), after more than five weeks of nivolumab. No patient escaped relapse after autologous stem cell transplantation, and brentuximab vedotin exposure varied. By magnetic negative selection, CD4+ T cells were purified from thawed PBMCs. TCRdb's copy holds only in-frame clones and misses some; the assay was immunoSEQ multiplex PCR. The sample carries under 20,000 clones, 65% to 80% recorded once. The receptor comes from a human donor with classical Hodgkin lymphoma. The sample in question was CD4+ T cells from blood, obtained before the fourth cycle of nivolumab.

This chain's CDR3 is CASSRGMNTEAFF. CDR3 bases: TGTGCCAGCAGCAGAGGAATGAACACTGAAGCTTTCTTT. The chain links TRBV7-6 to TRBJ1-1; no clear D gene. The CDR3 has 13 amino acids. CDR1 is SGHVS, CDR2 FNYEAQ, per germline. The ends were cut back, 5 bases at V and 0 bases at J, with 7 bases in the middle.